What follows are 9 T cell receptor beta chains derived from one specimen sequenced in a study of shared clonotypes between healthy human individuals. Measured with immunoSEQ multiplex PCR; TCRdb has only the in-frame clones, and not every one. The table lists approximately 1.5 million clones, around 98% of them singletons, with about 0.45% in the top ten. Specimen: naive CD4+ T cells sorted from blood. As for subset: CD45RA+ positively selected. Receptors were obtained from a man aged 25 to 45 in good health.

As DNA, the CDR3 is TGTGCCAGCAGCACTAGCCCCCCAGATACGCAGTATTTT. Its protein product is CASSTSPPDTQYF. This chain connects TRBV9 to TRBJ2-3; perhaps TRBD2 as D (6 bases). This CDR3 has 13 residues. The germline gives CDR1 SGDLS, CDR2 YYNGEE. V was shortened by 4 bases and J by 4 bases, with 10 bases between the two germline ends.

This CDR3 reads CASSGLPRGAQETQYF. The CDR3, as DNA: TGTGCCAGCTCAGGGTTGCCTAGGGGAGCGCAAGAGACCCAGTACTTC. The chain recombines TRBV18 with TRBJ2-5; D might be TRBD1 or TRBD2, each matching 5 bases. The ends were cut back, 5 bases at V and 2 bases at J, with 18 bases in the middle. Germline assignment: CDR1 KGHSH and CDR2 LQKENI. This CDR3 spans 16 amino acids.

This clone was recorded only once. The genes are TRBV29-1 and TRBJ1-4; perhaps TRBD1 as D (6 bases). The V end was cut by 4 bases, the J end by 4 bases, with 16 bases between. Germline V gives CDR1 SQVTM, CDR2 ANQGSEA. CDR3 length: 15 residues. CDR3 nucleotide sequence: TGCAGCGTTGCCCCGGGGGGGGGCGGTAATGAAAAACTGTTTTTT. The encoded protein is CSVAPGGGGNEKLFF.

V and J are TRBV19 and TRBJ2-7; 13 bases are a match to TRBD2. The CDR3 loop spans 15 amino acids. V was pared by 5 bases and J by 7 bases, with 8 bases of the junction left unmatched. Germline V gene sequence: CDR1 LNHDA, CDR2 SQIVND (reference sequence). DNA for the CDR3: TGTGCCAGTAGTTCCCCGGGACTAGCGGGACGGGAGCAGTACTTC. This translates into CASSSPGLAGREQYF.

This chain uses TRBV27 with TRBJ2-1, with D hard to call. The germline V and J ends were trimmed by 3 bases and 4 bases, with 10 bases remaining between them. The CDR3 totals 14 residues. Germline CDR1 reads MNHEY; CDR2 reads SMNVEV (reference sequence). CDR3 sequence (DNA): TGTGCCAGCAGTTTTAACCTGGGGTACAATGAGCAGTTCTTC. As protein: CASSFNLGYNEQFF.

V is TRBV9 and J is TRBJ2-2; D could derive from TRBD1 or TRBD2 (5 bases each). CDR1 is SGDLS and CDR2 is YYNGEE in the germline V gene. CDR3 length equals 14 residues. V was clipped by 3 bases and J by 7 bases, with 13 bases between them. CDR3 loop: CASSARMGVGELFF. CDR3 in DNA: TGTGCCAGCAGCGCACGGATGGGGGTCGGGGAGCTGTTTTTT.

The V call is TRBV5-1, the J call TRBJ2-3, with D maybe TRBD1 (6 bases). The CDR3 loop spans 14 amino acids. The V and J ends lost 5 bases and 2 bases respectively, with 12 bases between them. Germline V gene sequence: CDR1 SGHRS, CDR2 YFSETQ. The CDR3 is CASRKGQTTDTQYF. The CDR3 coding sequence is TGCGCCAGCAGAAAAGGACAGACCACAGATACGCAGTATTTT.

The J gene is TRBJ1-6, the V gene TRBV7-2, with 10 bases aligning to TRBD1. V lost 0 bases, J lost 9 bases, and 5 bases stayed unmatched. The length of the CDR3 is 16 residues. CDR1 SGHTA and CDR2 FQGNSA come from the germline V gene. CDR3 DNA sequence: TGTGCCAGCAGCTTAGCGCGACAGGGGGCTTTTTCACCCCTCCACTTT. Protein product: CASSLARQGAFSPLHF.

This clone is a singleton in its sample. Sequence at one end of the junction differs from germline and may be a read error. CDR3 region: CASSFEREARVHYF. The CDR3 DNA reads as TGTGCCAGCAGCTTCGAGCGGGAGGCTAGGGTTCATTACTTC. The chain recombines TRBV5-4 with TRBJ2-4; 9 bases are shared with TRBD2. The CDR3 spans 14 residues. Germline V gene lookup returns CDR1 SGHNT and CDR2 YYREEE (reference sequence).